These T cell receptor beta chains were read from a single sample in a study of cytomegalovirus exposure and HLA in healthy donors. TCRdb's copy holds only in-frame clones and misses some; the assay was immunoSEQ multiplex PCR. Among some 120,000 clones listed, around three quarters were seen once. Sequences were obtained from PBMCs. These receptors came from a woman aged 55-69 years in good health and CMV-seropositive. CDR3s include the opening cysteine and the closing phenylalanine or tryptophan. D genes are given only for firm matches. Clone size is not always given. Where it is, it says once, few, many or a class for expanded clones.

d_gene	v_gene	len	abundance	j_gene	CDR3aa	CDR3nt
-	TRBV30	18	once	TRBJ2-1	CAWSAHPWDFVSYNEQFF	TGTGCCTGGAGTGCCCACCCCTGGGACTTTGTCTCCTACAATGAGCAGTTCTTC
-	TRBV7-9	15	-	TRBJ1-6	CASTRTGFNNSPLHF	TGTGCCAGCACCCGTACAGGGTTCAATAATTCACCCCTCCACTTT
TRBD2	TRBV7-3	16	-	TRBJ2-3	CASSLGLAGGTDTQYF	TGTGCCAGCAGTTTGGGACTAGCGGGCGGCACAGATACGCAGTATTTT
-	TRBV9	15	once	TRBJ2-1	CASGTTGTPYNEQFF	TGTGCCAGCGGAACAACAGGGACCCCCTACAATGAGCAGTTCTTC
TRBD1	TRBV2	14	-	TRBJ1-5	CATRGGIPNQPQHF	TGTGCCACCCGAGGGGGCATACCTAATCAGCCCCAGCATTTT
TRBD2	TRBV4-2	16	-	TRBJ2-1	CASSQATSGRVYEQFF	TGTGCCAGCAGCCAAGCTACTAGCGGGAGAGTGTATGAGCAGTTCTTC
TRBD2	TRBV7-6	12	few	TRBJ2-7	CATSGGDHEQYF	TGTGCCACTTCGGGAGGGGACCACGAGCAGTACTTC
TRBD1	TRBV6-5	14	-	TRBJ2-7	CASSPRDRGHEQYF	TGTGCCAGCAGTCCAAGGGACAGGGGCCACGAGCAGTACTTC
-	TRBV6-5	15	-	TRBJ1-2	CASSYSPRPGGGYTF	TGTGCCAGCAGTTACTCGCCCCGGCCCGGAGGTGGCTACACCTTC
TRBD1	TRBV28	15	-	TRBJ1-5	CASSPLQGKDQPQHF	TGTGCCAGCAGTCCTCTACAGGGGAAGGATCAGCCCCAGCATTTT
TRBD1	TRBV18	16	-	TRBJ2-7	CASSPQGQGASYEQYF	TGTGCCAGCTCACCACAGGGGCAGGGGGCCTCCTACGAGCAGTACTTC
-	TRBV6-1	15	few	TRBJ1-2	CASSDRDMGSYGYTF	TGTGCCAGCAGTGACCGGGACATGGGGTCCTATGGCTACACCTTC
-	TRBV27	15	-	TRBJ1-6	CASSLWTRVNSPLHF	TGTGCCAGCAGTCTCTGGACGAGGGTGAATTCACCCCTCCACTTT
TRBD1	TRBV28	14	-	TRBJ2-2	CASSSGQGPGELFF	TGTGCCAGCAGTAGCGGACAGGGCCCCGGGGAGCTGTTTTTT
-	TRBV19	13	few	TRBJ2-5	CASSIGGGQAQYF	TGTGCCAGTAGTATAGGGGGGGGACAGGCCCAGTACTTC
TRBD2	TRBV11-2	16	few	TRBJ2-5	CASSLGKSGGDETQYF	TGTGCCAGCAGCTTGGGCAAGAGCGGGGGGGACGAGACCCAGTACTTC
TRBD2	TRBV4-2	20	-	TRBJ2-7	CASSQDWWTQREAMAYEQYF	TGTGCCAGCAGCCAAGATTGGTGGACCCAGCGGGAGGCCATGGCCTACGAGCAGTACTTC
-	TRBV18	16	once	TRBJ1-1	CASSPRRPGSNTEAFF	TGTGCCAGCTCACCACGTCGCCCAGGGTCTAACACTGAAGCTTTCTTT
-	TRBV2	15	-	TRBJ2-1	CASSADLAAYNEQFF	TGTGCCAGCAGCGCTGACTTAGCTGCCTACAATGAGCAGTTCTTC
-	TRBV7-3	15	-	TRBJ1-3	CASSPLGGPGNTIYF	TGTGCCAGCAGCCCCCTGGGAGGGCCTGGAAACACCATATATTTT